Presented here are 32 T cell receptor beta chains from one specimen sequenced in a study of T cells in Graves' hyperthyroidism and ophthalmopathy. Regions amplified from RNA transcripts were the TCR beta CDR3 regions. First-round RT-PCR targeting the TCR CDR3 was performed with the HTBI primer set. One entry per CDR3 protein results from TCRdb running MiXCR on the multiplex PCR reads. The table shows approximately 370,000 distinct CDR3 sequences, with about 18% occurring only once. Input material: blood. The receptors derive from a woman in her thirties with Graves' hyperthyroidism that later progressed to Graves' ophthalmopathy.

The gene calls are TRBV6-5 and TRBJ2-2, with a possible D match to TRBD1 (6 bases). V gave up 1 base and J gave up 5 bases, with 8 bases separating them. CDR3 length equals 14 residues. The germline V gene encodes CDR1 MNHEY and CDR2 SVGAGI. CDR3 DNA: TGTGCCAGCAGTTACTACCAGGGGACCGGGGAGCTGTTTTTT. It is translated as CASSYYQGTGELFF.

This clonotype has a count of ten or more. The genes are TRBV10-3 and TRBJ1-3; D unresolved. CDR3 size: 13 residues. V gave up 11 bases and J gave up 4 bases, with 15 bases separating them. From germline, CDR1 is ENHRY and CDR2 SYGVKD. The DNA of the CDR3 is TGTGCCGCCCGGACGGCTAAGGGAAACACCATATATTTT. It translates to CAARTAKGNTIYF.

This clonotype occurred a few times. The chain couples TRBV6-1 to TRBJ2-5; D possibly uses TRBD1 or TRBD2 (5 bases each). Germline lookup yields CDR1 MNHNS and CDR2 SASEGT. V was clipped by 0 bases and J by 7 bases, with 15 bases between them. The CDR3 covers 15 residues. In nucleotides, the CDR3 is TGTGCCAGCAGTGAAGCCCCCCCAGGGACGGGGACCCAGTACTTC. It specifies CASSEAPPGTGTQYF.

This clonotype was seen at least ten times. This chain links TRBV7-9 with TRBJ1-6, with TRBD1 as a possible D gene (6 bases). Germline V gene sequence: CDR1 SEHNR, CDR2 FQNEAQ (reference sequence). V dropped 4 bases and J dropped 6 bases, with 10 bases sitting between them. The CDR3 spans 14 residues. CDR3 residues: CASSSADSNSPLHF. In DNA, the CDR3 is TGTGCCAGCAGCTCAGCGGACAGTAATTCACCCCTCCACTTT. Supplemented by reference TRBV7-9 and TRBJ1-6, the full variable domain reads DTGVSQNPRHKITKRGQNVTFRCDPISEHNRLYWYRQTLGQGPEFLTYFQNEAQLEKSRLLSDRFSAERPKGSFSTLEIQRTEQGDSAMYLCASSSADSNSPLHFGNGTRLTVT.

This chain links TRBV7-8 with TRBJ2-3; tentatively, D is TRBD1 or TRBD2 (5 bases each). V was shortened by 1 base and J by 6 bases, with 11 bases between the two germline ends. Germline-derived CDR1 and CDR2 are SGHVS and FQNEAQ. This CDR3 has 14 residues. The DNA for the CDR3 is TGTGCCAGCAGCTTAGTCATGAGGGGCGATACGCAGTATTTT. Protein: CASSLVMRGDTQYF. Complete variable domain (other parts from reference TRBV7-8 and TRBJ2-3): GAGVSQSPRYKVAKRGQDVALRCDPISGHVSLFWYQQALGQGPEFLTYFQNEAQLDKSGLPSDRFFAERPEGSVSTLKIQRTQQEDSAVYLCASSLVMRGDTQYFGPGTRLTVL.

This clonotype showed up many times. V is TRBV29-1 and J is TRBJ1-1; 7 positions match TRBD1. CDR1 and CDR2 (germline): SQVTM, ANQGSEA. CDR3 size: 15 residues. Trimming removed 8 bases from V and 0 bases from J; junction bases left unmatched: 12. The CDR3: CSTASGGGLNTEAFF. The CDR3, as DNA: TGCAGCACCGCGTCAGGGGGAGGTTTGAACACTGAAGCTTTCTTT.

This clonotype was seen more than once but under ten times. A much bigger clone sits one base away, suggesting this may be a read error. Here the CDR3 DNA reads TGTGCCAGCAGCTTCCACGGGGCAGCCTCCTACGAGCAGTACTTC. Amino acids: CASSFHGAASYEQYF. The rearrangement uses TRBV28 and TRBJ2-7; D is possibly TRBD1 or TRBD2 (5 bases each). The CDR3 has 15 amino acids. Germline V gene lookup returns CDR1 MDHEN and CDR2 SYDVKM. Between the trimmed V and J ends, which lost 6 bases and 0 bases, there was a span of 15 bases.

This clonotype has at least ten counts. This chain uses TRBV15 with TRBJ2-1, with TRBD2 identical over 13 bases. The CDR3 runs 15 residues. Germline CDR1 and CDR2: LNHNV and YYDKDF (reference sequence). The trim removed 5 bases at V and 9 bases at J, leaving 7 bases unmatched. CDR3 amino acids: CATSLLAGGLAEQFF. The CDR3 DNA sequence: TGTGCCACCAGCCTACTAGCGGGGGGGCTCGCTGAGCAGTTCTTC.

This clonotype was found many times. J is TRBJ2-5 and V is TRBV28, with D perhaps given as TRBD1 or TRBD2 (5 bases each). The CDR3 contains 17 residues. Trimming pared 4 bases from V and 2 bases from J, leaving 20 bases between. The germline V gene encodes CDR1 MDHEN and CDR2 SYDVKM. The CDR3 reads CASSSIPRDARQETQYF. The CDR3, as DNA: TGTGCCAGCAGTTCAATACCCCGGGACGCCCGTCAAGAGACCCAGTACTTC.

J is TRBJ1-2 and V is TRBV28; 7 positions agree with TRBD1. CDR3 size: 14 residues. The V gene's germline CDR1 is MDHEN and CDR2 SYDVKM. The V segment lost 4 bases and the J segment 7 bases; nucleotides outside the gene matches: 9. DNA of the CDR3: TGTGCCAGCAGTTCCATCGGGACAGATACTGGCTACACCTTC. This codes for CASSSIGTDTGYTF.

The table lists this clonotype with a few counts. The J gene is TRBJ1-2, the V gene TRBV20-1; TRBD1 matches at 7 bases. Germline-derived CDR1 and CDR2 are DFQATT and SNEGSKA (reference sequence). The J segment lost 2 bases and the V segment lost 0 bases, leaving 6 bases of the junction unmatched. The CDR3 has 15 amino acids. CDR3 in amino acids: CSARDGRGPNYGYTF. Here the CDR3 DNA reads TGCAGTGCTAGAGATGGAAGGGGGCCGAACTATGGCTACACCTTC.

This clonotype was recorded many times. Here the CDR3 DNA reads TGTGCCAGTAGTCCCATTTGGGGGACAGGGGGCCGGAATGAGCAGTTCTTC. Amino acid sequence: CASSPIWGTGGRNEQFF. The genes are TRBV19 and TRBJ2-1; 12 bases agree with TRBD1. After removal of 5 bases from V and 7 bases from J, the junction contained 12 bases not matched to a gene. Germline CDR1 is LNHDA and CDR2 is SQIVND (reference sequence). The length of the CDR3 is 17 residues.

This clonotype was seen at least ten times. CDR3 in DNA: TGTGCCAGCAGGACCACAGGGTATCAGGCAGATACGCAGTATTTT. As protein: CASRTTGYQADTQYF. The rearrangement links TRBV2 to TRBJ2-3; possibly TRBD1 for D (6 bases). This CDR3 is 15 amino acids long. Germline CDR1 reads SNHLY; CDR2 reads FYNNEI. V lost 6 bases and J lost 4, with 17 bases in between.

This clonotype was counted many times. This chain uses TRBV20-1 with TRBJ2-7; 8 nucleotides line up with TRBD2. Trimming cost V 2 bases and J 2 bases; bases outside gene matches: 8. This CDR3 is built from 15 residues. Germline CDR1 DFQATT, CDR2 SNEGSKA (reference sequence). The CDR3 DNA follows: TGCAGTGCTAGACATCTTAGCGGGGAAGCCTACGAGCAGTACTTC. Amino acids: CSARHLSGEAYEQYF.

This clonotype was seen many times. V gene TRBV7-9 combines with J gene TRBJ2-7; D gene unclear. The germline V gene has CDR1 SEHNR and CDR2 FQNEAQ (reference sequence). V shed 5 bases and J shed 2 bases, with 13 bases lying between them. CDR3 size: 14 residues. The CDR3 sequence is CASSEAGSTYEQYF. The CDR3 coding sequence is TGTGCCAGCAGCGAAGCTGGATCCACCTACGAGCAGTACTTC.

This clonotype has only one observation. V is TRBV9 and J is TRBJ2-1; no clear D. The CDR3 contains 15 residues. V dropped 3 bases and J dropped 3 bases, with 13 bases sitting between them. Germline CDR1 is SGDLS and CDR2 is YYNGEE. This CDR3 is CASSGRPSDYNEQFF. The CDR3, as DNA: TGTGCCAGCAGCGGGCGCCCCTCTGACTACAATGAGCAGTTCTTC. Drawing the rest from reference TRBV9 and TRBJ2-1, the complete variable domain is DSGVTQTPKHLITATGQRVTLRCSPRSGDLSVYWYQQSLDQGLQFLIQYYNGEERAKGNILERFSAQQFPDLHSELNLSSLELGDSALYFCASSGRPSDYNEQFFGPGTRLTVL.

The V gene is TRBV6-1, the J gene TRBJ2-7; 8 bases are shared with TRBD1. CDR1 is MNHNS, CDR2 SASEGT, per germline. V lost 2 bases to trimming and J lost 3 bases; unmatched junction nucleotides: 3. This CDR3 is 14 amino acids long. The CDR3 DNA reads TGTGCCAGCAGTGAATACAGGGGGAGCTACGAGCAGTACTTC. Translating gives CASSEYRGSYEQYF.

This clonotype turned up a few times. CDR3 sequence reads: CASSLGLTDTQYF. For the CDR3, the DNA is TGTGCCAGCAGTTTAGGACTTACAGATACGCAGTATTTT. J is TRBJ2-3 and V is TRBV12-3 or TRBV12-4; D remains ambiguous. The CDR3 has 13 residues. V dropped 1 base and J dropped 3 bases, with 5 bases sitting between them.

This clonotype has ten or more counts. The chain uses TRBV6-1 and TRBJ2-1; 8 nucleotides match TRBD2. Germline CDR1 MNHNS, CDR2 SASEGT. V trimming: 9 bases; J trimming: 5 bases; junction bases outside the gene matches: 9. The CDR3 has 14 amino acids. The CDR3 sequence is CASTGGPSHNEQFF. CDR3 bases: TGTGCCAGTACGGGAGGGCCCTCGCACAATGAGCAGTTCTTC.

The CDR3 coding sequence is TGCAGTGCTAGAGATCAAGGAACAGTGAACACCGGGGAGCTGTTTTTT. It yields the protein CSARDQGTVNTGELFF. The chain has TRBV20-1 and TRBJ2-2, with D uncertain. Germline CDR1 reads DFQATT; CDR2 reads SNEGSKA (reference sequence). Trimming took 0 bases from V and 1 from J, leaving 12 bases between them. The length of the CDR3 is 16 residues.

About this clonotype: Relative to the germline gene, one junction end is altered; a read error may explain this. V and J are TRBV3-1 and TRBJ1-2, with a weak D call TRBD1 (5 bases). The V gene's germline CDR1 is LGHDT and CDR2 YNNKEL (reference sequence). The CDR3 contains 16 residues. The CDR3 region has the DNA TGTGCCAGCAGCCAAGAGTTGCTGGGGACGAACTATGACTACACCTTC. Protein: CASSQELLGTNYDYTF.

This clonotype occurred many times. This chain uses TRBV6-1 with TRBJ1-4; D is perhaps TRBD1 (6 bases). Trimming shortened V by 5 bases and J by 7 bases, and 14 bases separated the two germline ends. The germline gives CDR1 MNHNS, CDR2 SASEGT. The CDR3 sequence is 14 residues long. CDR3 in amino acids: CASSPAVGAEKLFF. CDR3 coding DNA: TGTGCCAGCAGTCCCGCGGTGGGGGCTGAAAAACTGTTTTTT.

Ten or more counts support this clonotype. The chain carries TRBV7-8 and TRBJ1-6; TRBD1 agrees at 12 bases. Trimming took 2 bases from V and 6 from J; bases not matched to a gene: 5. This CDR3 has 17 residues. Per germline, CDR1 SGHVS and CDR2 FQNEAQ. The CDR3 region is CASSLLGQGALNSPLHF. CDR3 sequence (DNA): TGTGCCAGCAGCTTACTGGGACAGGGGGCCCTTAATTCACCCCTCCACTTT.

This clonotype appeared many times. This rearrangement joins TRBV5-1 to TRBJ1-2; 8 positions match TRBD1. V lost 1 base and J lost 3; bases outside the gene matches: 2. The CDR3 consists of 14 residues. From germline, CDR1 is SGHRS and CDR2 YFSETQ. DNA for the CDR3: TGCGCCAGCAGCTTGCTCAGGGGGCACTATGGCTACACCTTC. Translation: CASSLLRGHYGYTF. Combining the CDR3 with reference TRBV5-1 and TRBJ1-2 gives the whole variable domain KAGVTQTPRYLIKTRGQQVTLSCSPISGHRSVSWYQQTPGQGLQFLFEYFSETQRNKGNFPGRFSGRQFSNSRSEMNVSTLELGDSALYLCASSLLRGHYGYTFGSGTRLTVV.

This sequence joins TRBV10-3 and TRBJ2-1; a possible D gene is TRBD2 (6 bases). Trimming took off 6 bases at V and 7 bases at J, with 28 bases between the two ends. The CDR3 contains 18 residues. Germline-derived CDR1 and CDR2 are ENHRY and SYGVKD. The CDR3: CAIRSSRDHSRDSNEQFF. CDR3 sequence (DNA): TGTGCCATCAGATCATCCCGGGACCATAGCCGGGACTCGAATGAGCAGTTCTTC.

The chain joins TRBV29-1 to TRBJ2-1; no firm D call. The germline CDR1 and CDR2 sequences are SQVTM and ANQGSEA. The CDR3 covers 13 residues. Trimming took off 7 bases at V and 3 bases at J, with 13 bases between the two ends. CDR3 coding DNA: TGCAGCGGCGAAAAAACAGACTACAATGAGCAGTTCTTC. The encoded protein is CSGEKTDYNEQFF.

The chain couples TRBV7-2 to TRBJ2-1, with D perhaps matching TRBD1 or TRBD2 (6 bases each). The CDR3 sequence is 17 residues long. Trimming took 1 base from V and 0 from J, leaving 13 bases between them. Germline CDR1 reads SGHTA; CDR2 reads FQGNSA. CDR3 loop: CASSLGPGALSYNEQFF. In DNA form, the CDR3 reads TGTGCCAGCAGCTTAGGCCCGGGGGCCCTCTCCTACAATGAGCAGTTCTTC. Full variable domain (missing parts from reference TRBV7-2 and TRBJ2-1): GAGVSQSPSNKVTEKGKDVELRCDPISGHTALYWYRQSLGQGLEFLIYFQGNSAPDKSGLPSDRFSAERTGGSVSTLTIQRTQQEDSAVYLCASSLGPGALSYNEQFFGPGTRLTVL.

This clonotype was seen once. The chain is built from TRBV11-1 and TRBJ2-2, with 10 positions matching TRBD2. V trimming: 0 bases; J trimming: 1 base; junction bases outside the gene matches: 8. This CDR3 has 19 amino acids. The germline V gene has CDR1 SGHAT and CDR2 FQDESV (reference sequence). The CDR3 sequence: CASSLALLAGDQNTGELFF. The CDR3 DNA reads as TGTGCCAGCAGCTTAGCGCTCCTAGCGGGGGACCAGAACACCGGGGAGCTGTTTTTT.

This clonotype appeared once. This chain uses TRBV4-1 with TRBJ2-2; 8 bases map to TRBD1. V lost 3 bases and J lost 7; bases outside the gene matches: 13. The CDR3 is 17 residues long. Germline assignment: CDR1 MGHRA and CDR2 YSYEKL. The CDR3 DNA reads as TGCGCCAGCAGCCAGTTTTCCGGGACAGGCAGGAGCGGGGAGCTGTTTTTT. Amino acids: CASSQFSGTGRSGELFF.

This chain connects TRBV6-1 to TRBJ2-7; 11 bases line up with TRBD2. CDR1 is MNHNS and CDR2 is SASEGT in the germline V gene. The CDR3 extends over 14 amino acids. Unmatched junction bases numbered 3, after V lost 6 bases and J lost 2 bases. In nucleotides, the CDR3 is TGTGCCAGCAGCTTTAGCGGGAGGGCCTACGAGCAGTACTTC. Protein: CASSFSGRAYEQYF.

This clonotype was seen ten or more times. This chain links TRBV5-6 with TRBJ2-3, with 14 bases lining up with TRBD2. Germline V gives CDR1 SGHDT, CDR2 YYEEEE. Unmatched junction bases numbered 6, after V lost 4 bases and J lost 5 bases. CDR3 length: 16 amino acids. The CDR3 nucleotides read TGTGCCAGCAGCACCGGGACTAGCGGGGGACTAGATACGCAGTATTTT. Protein: CASSTGTSGGLDTQYF.

This clonotype was observed many times. This chain links TRBV3-1 with TRBJ1-2, with TRBD1 matching 7 bases. The CDR3 spans 16 residues. Germline values: CDR1 LGHDT, CDR2 YNNKEL (reference sequence). V shed 1 base, J shed 1 base, and the junction held 6 bases outside the gene matches. The CDR3 sequence is CASSQGDSYRNYGYTF. The CDR3 nucleotides read TGTGCCAGCAGCCAAGGGGACAGCTACCGTAACTATGGCTACACCTTC.